Presented here are 3 T cell receptor beta chains from one specimen sequenced in a study of blood T cell repertoires in COVID-19. Assay used: immunoSEQ multiplex PCR; TCRdb lists only in-frame clones, some missing. Here the sample spans fewer than 250,000 clones, 83% being singletons. The material sequenced was PBMCs or T cells enriched from blood (not recorded which). Receptors originate from a woman aged 40 to 55 who had been exposed to COVID-19.

In its sample, this clone was seen a few times. The chain couples TRBV3-1 (or the pseudogene TRBV3-2) to TRBJ2-1; 9 nucleotides line up with TRBD2. V shed 1 base, J shed 6 bases, and the junction held 10 bases outside the gene matches. There are 17 residues in the CDR3. Per the germline V gene, CDR1 is LGHDT and CDR2 is YNNKEL (reference sequence). CDR3 amino acids: CASSQGGAGGLVNEQFF. The CDR3, as DNA: TGTGCCAGCAGCCAAGGCGGCGCGGGGGGGCTGGTCAATGAGCAGTTCTTC.

The V gene is TRBV29-1, the J gene TRBJ2-3; 7 bases map to TRBD1. This CDR3 comprises 13 residues. Germline CDR1 SQVTM, CDR2 ANQGSEA. V shed 5 bases, J shed 2 bases, and the junction held 4 bases outside the gene matches. This CDR3 reads CSVSGGPTDTQYF. CDR3 bases: TGCAGCGTTTCAGGGGGTCCCACAGATACGCAGTATTTT.

V is TRBV9 and J is TRBJ1-5; D remains ambiguous. CDR1 is SGDLS, CDR2 YYNGEE, per germline. The CDR3 length is 12 residues. The V end was cut by 4 bases, the J end by 11 bases, with 13 bases between. The CDR3 nucleotides are TGTGCCAGCAGCCCCTACCCCGGGACCCAGCATTTT. This gives the protein CASSPYPGTQHF.